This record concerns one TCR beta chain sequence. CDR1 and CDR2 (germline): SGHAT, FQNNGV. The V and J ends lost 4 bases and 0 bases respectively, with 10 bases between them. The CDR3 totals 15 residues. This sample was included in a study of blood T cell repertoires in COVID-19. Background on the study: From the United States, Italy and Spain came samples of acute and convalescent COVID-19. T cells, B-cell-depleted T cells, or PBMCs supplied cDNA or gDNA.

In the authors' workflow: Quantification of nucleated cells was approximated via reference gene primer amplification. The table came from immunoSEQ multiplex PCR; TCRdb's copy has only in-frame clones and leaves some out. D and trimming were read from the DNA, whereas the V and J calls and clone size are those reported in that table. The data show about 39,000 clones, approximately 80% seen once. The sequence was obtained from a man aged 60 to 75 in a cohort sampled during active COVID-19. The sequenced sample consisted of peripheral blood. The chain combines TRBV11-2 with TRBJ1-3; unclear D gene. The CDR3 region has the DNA TGTGCCAGCAGCTACGGGGAGGCCTCTGGAAACACCATATATTTT. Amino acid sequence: CASSYGEASGNTIYF.